The rows below give T cell receptor beta chains drawn from one sample of a study of T cells after yellow fever vaccination. TCRdb re-analysed the 5' RACE reads in MiXCR, keeping a single row per CDR3 protein. The sample lists about 14,000 distinct CDR3 sequences, under 7.5% occurring once. Specimen: PBMCs, either bulk or a sorted T-cell subset (CD4+, CD8+, memory, or dextramer-sorted; not recorded which), collected on the day of the yellow fever booster vaccination. Receptors were obtained from a man between 18 and 35 years old who received the YFV17D yellow fever vaccine. Each CDR3 is given with its conserved first and last residue. A D gene is named only where the DNA matches it firmly. The size field is filled for only some rows; it gives once, few, many or a size class.

clone_size j_call cdr3_length v_call d_call cdr3_aa cdr3_nt
many TRBJ2-2 13 TRBV24-1 . CAVRETYTGELFF TGTGCCGTAAGAGAAACTTACACCGGGGAGCTGTTTTTT
many TRBJ2-3 15 TRBV6-2/TRBV6-3 TRBD2 CAGGTSGGASDTQYF TGTGCCGGCGGGACTAGCGGGGGGGCATCGGATACGCAGTATTTT
many TRBJ2-1 15 TRBV5-4 TRBD1 CASSLGTGLYNEQFF TGTGCCAGCAGCTTGGGGACAGGTCTTTACAATGAGCAGTTCTTC
many TRBJ2-1 14 TRBV3-1 . CASSWTTANNEQFF TGTGCCAGCAGCTGGACGACAGCAAACAATGAGCAGTTCTTC
medium-sized TRBJ2-2 15 TRBV5-1 TRBD1 CASSLAGQGNGELFF TGCGCCAGCAGCTTGGCGGGACAGGGAAACGGGGAGCTGTTTTTT
medium-sized TRBJ2-5 18 TRBV21-1 . CASSKEYRGQGSQETQYF TGTGCCAGCAGCAAAGAGTATAGAGGACAGGGATCCCAAGAGACCCAGTACTTC
many TRBJ2-5 13 TRBV5-6 . CASSLTSVETQYF TGTGCCAGCAGCTTGACTAGTGTGGAGACCCAGTACTTC
many TRBJ2-5 13 TRBV7-9 TRBD2 CASSFLAEETQYF TGTGCCAGCAGCTTCCTAGCGGAGGAGACCCAGTACTTC
many TRBJ2-7 14 TRBV7-2 TRBD1 CASSFGTGIREQYF TGTGCCAGCAGCTTCGGGACAGGTATTCGCGAGCAGTACTTC
medium-sized TRBJ1-4 15 TRBV12-3/TRBV12-4 . CASRSPRGHGEKLFF TGTGCCAGCAGATCACCCCGGGGGCACGGTGAAAAACTGTTTTTT
medium-sized TRBJ2-3 14 TRBV29-1 . CSVGISGRTDTQYF TGCAGCGTTGGAATTAGCGGAAGGACAGATACGCAGTATTTT
many TRBJ2-2 14 TRBV10-3 . CAIGTTGRPGELFF TGTGCCATCGGGACCACAGGGAGGCCCGGGGAGCTGTTTTTT
many TRBJ1-5 12 TRBV28 . CASRERHQPQHF TGTGCCAGCAGGGAGCGCCATCAGCCCCAGCATTTT
many TRBJ2-5 13 TRBV12-3/TRBV12-4 . CASAGSRQETQYF TGTGCCAGCGCCGGCAGCAGACAAGAGACCCAGTACTTC
few TRBJ2-7 12 TRBV20-1 . CSASPGTGEQYF TGCAGTGCTAGCCCCGGGACTGGCGAGCAGTACTTC
medium-sized TRBJ2-5 17 TRBV4-3 . CASSQGYGFGQGETQYF TGCGCCAGCAGCCAAGGGTATGGTTTCGGACAAGGCGAGACCCAGTACTTC
many TRBJ1-5 15 TRBV18 . CASSPSRTENQPQHF TGTGCCAGCTCACCATCGCGTACCGAGAATCAGCCCCAGCATTTT
many TRBJ1-5 16 TRBV19 TRBD1 CASSISRDRAVQPQHF TGTGCCAGTAGTATATCCCGGGACAGGGCCGTTCAGCCCCAGCATTTT
few TRBJ2-2 15 TRBV15 TRBD2 CATSRDTGGPGELFF TGTGCCACCAGCAGAGATACGGGGGGGCCCGGGGAGCTGTTTTTT
. TRBJ1-4 14 TRBV5-1 TRBD1 CASSVTGVNEKLFF TGCGCCAGCAGCGTCACAGGGGTGAACGAAAAACTGTTTTTT
many TRBJ2-1 13 TRBV7-6 TRBD2 CASSLVSGGRQFF TGTGCCAGCAGCTTAGTTTCGGGGGGGCGGCAGTTCTTC
many TRBJ2-3 17 TRBV7-8 TRBD2 CASSRKAGGKNTDTQYF TGTGCCAGCAGTAGAAAAGCGGGGGGGAAGAACACAGATACGCAGTATTTT
many TRBJ1-5 13 TRBV20-1 . CSARRGGNQPQHF TGCAGTGCTAGAAGGGGTGGCAATCAGCCCCAGCATTTT